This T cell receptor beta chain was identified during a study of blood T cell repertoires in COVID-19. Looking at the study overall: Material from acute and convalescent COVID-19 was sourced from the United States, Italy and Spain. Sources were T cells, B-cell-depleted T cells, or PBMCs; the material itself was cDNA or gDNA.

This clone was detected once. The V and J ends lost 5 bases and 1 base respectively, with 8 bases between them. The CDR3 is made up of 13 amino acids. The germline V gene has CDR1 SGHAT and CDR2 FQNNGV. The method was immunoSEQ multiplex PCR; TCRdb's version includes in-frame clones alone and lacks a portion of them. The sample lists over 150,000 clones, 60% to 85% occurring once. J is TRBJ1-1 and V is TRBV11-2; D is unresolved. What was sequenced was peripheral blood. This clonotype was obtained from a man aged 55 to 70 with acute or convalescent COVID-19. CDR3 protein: CASSPRQNTEAFF. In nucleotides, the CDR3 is TGTGCCAGCAGCCCTAGGCAGAACACTGAAGCTTTCTTT.